The clone carrying this TCR beta chain came up a few times. The PCR had 60 Vbeta and 13 Jbeta primers. Generated by immunoSEQ multiplex PCR, the TCRdb table keeps only in-frame clones and is missing some. The profile shows more than 80,000 clones, roughly 82% of them singletons. These data originate in a study of cytomegalovirus exposure and HLA in healthy donors. Sample: PBMCs. The TCR comes from a human donor in good health.

The CDR3 DNA sequence: TGTGCCAGCAGCTTTAAGGGGCTTAGCAATCAGCCCCAGCATTTT. Translating gives CASSFKGLSNQPQHF. The V gene is TRBV5-6, the J gene TRBJ1-5, with D possibly matching TRBD1 (5 bases). Per the germline V gene, CDR1 is SGHDT and CDR2 is YYEEEE. Trimming pared 2 bases from V and 0 bases from J, leaving 9 bases between. The CDR3 spans 15 residues.